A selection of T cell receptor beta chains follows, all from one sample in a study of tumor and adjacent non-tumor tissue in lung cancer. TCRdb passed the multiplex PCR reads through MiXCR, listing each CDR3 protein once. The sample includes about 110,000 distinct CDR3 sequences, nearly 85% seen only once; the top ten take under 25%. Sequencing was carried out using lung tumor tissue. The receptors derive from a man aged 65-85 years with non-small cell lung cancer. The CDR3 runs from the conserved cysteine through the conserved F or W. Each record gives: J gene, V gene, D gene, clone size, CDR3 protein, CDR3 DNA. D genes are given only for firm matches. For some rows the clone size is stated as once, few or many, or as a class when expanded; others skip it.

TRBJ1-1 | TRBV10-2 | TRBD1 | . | CATRDRGDEAFF | TGTGCCACCAGGGACAGGGGCGATGAGGCTTTCTTT
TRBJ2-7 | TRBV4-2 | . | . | CASNRARGPHEQYF | TGTGCCAGCAACCGAGCGAGAGGGCCTCACGAACAATACTTC
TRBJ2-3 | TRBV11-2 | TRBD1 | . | CTSTSQGFSDTQYF | TGTACCAGCACCTCACAGGGGTTCTCAGATACACAGTATTTT
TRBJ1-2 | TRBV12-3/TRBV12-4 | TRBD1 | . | CASDRGRGYGYTF | TGCGCCAGTGACAGGGGCCGGGGCTATGGCTACACCTTC
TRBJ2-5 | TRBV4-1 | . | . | CACGLQWGQETQYF | TGCGCCTGCGGCCTACAGTGGGGGCAAGAGACTCAGTACTTC
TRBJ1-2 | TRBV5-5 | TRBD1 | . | CAGSLGYLGQDRGYTF | TGTGCCGGCAGCTTGGGATATCTGGGACAGGACCGTGGCTACACCTTC
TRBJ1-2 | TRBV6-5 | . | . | CASSYSGQGLYGYTF | TGTGCCAGCAGCTACTCGGGCCAGGGCCTATATGGCTACACCTTC
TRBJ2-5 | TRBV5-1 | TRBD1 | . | CASSWRTGQLQETECF | TGCGCCAGCAGCTGGCGAACGGGACAGCTACAAGAGACCGAGTGCTTC
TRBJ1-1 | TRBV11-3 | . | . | CASSLFSIRVHTEAFF | TGTGCCAGCAGCTTATTCAGTATCAGGGTGCACACTGAAGCTTTCTTT
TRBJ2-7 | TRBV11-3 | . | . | CASSLVSITSYEQNF | TGTGCCAGTAGCTTAGTCTCGATTACCTCCTACGAGCAGAACTTC
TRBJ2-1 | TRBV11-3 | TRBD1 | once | CAISLDSTGDRGEEFF | TGTGCCATCAGCTTAGATTCCACGGGGGACAGGGGTGAGGAGTTCTTC
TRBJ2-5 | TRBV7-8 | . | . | CVSSLELGRETQYF | TGTGTCAGCAGCTTAGAACTAGGTCGAGAGACCCAGTACTTC
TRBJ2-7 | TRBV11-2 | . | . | CASSIGGGEQYF | TGTGCCAGCAGCATAGGGGGTGGTGAGCAGTACTTC
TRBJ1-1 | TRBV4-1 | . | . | CASRQDLRGRNTEAFF | TGCGCCAGCAGACAAGATCTGAGAGGGAGGAACACTGAAGCTTTCTTT
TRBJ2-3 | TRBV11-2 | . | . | CATSGRSTDTQCF | TGTGCCACATCTGGTCGGAGCACTGATACGCAGTGTTTT
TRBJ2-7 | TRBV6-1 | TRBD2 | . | CASSELAGGPSTGGEQYF | TGTGCCAGCAGTGAATTAGCGGGAGGCCCCTCGACGGGTGGAGAGCAGTACTTC
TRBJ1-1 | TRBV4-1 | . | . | CASSQVTGLDTDAFF | TGCGCCAGCAGCCAAGTTACAGGGTTGGACACTGATGCTTTCTTT
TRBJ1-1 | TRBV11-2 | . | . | CTSSFVNSRNTEAFF | TGTACCAGCAGCTTCGTCAATTCGAGGAACACTGAAGCTTTCTTT
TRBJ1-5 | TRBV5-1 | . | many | CASSHGRGQPQHF | TGCGCCAGCAGCCACGGGCGGGGGCAGCCCCAGCATTTT
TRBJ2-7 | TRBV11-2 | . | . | CASSPPDGTPTYEQYF | TGTGCCAGCAGCCCCCCCGATGGGACACCAACCTACGAGCAGTATTTC
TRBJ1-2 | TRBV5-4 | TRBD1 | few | CGSRLGERGQGRHGYTF | TGTGGCAGCAGATTGGGGGAGAGGGGACAGGGACGCCATGGCTACACCTTC
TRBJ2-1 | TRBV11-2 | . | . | CDSSLHERHWASYNEQFF | TGTGACAGCAGCTTACATGAGCGGCATTGGGCCTCCTACAATGAGCAGTTCTTC